This note documents a single TCR beta chain sequence. This CDR3 has 16 amino acids. Germline V CDR1 and CDR2: LNHDA, SQIVND (reference sequence). Trimming removed 5 bases from V and 1 base from J; junction bases left unmatched: 7. These data are taken from a study of T cells in Graves' hyperthyroidism and ophthalmopathy. Used for diagnoses were clinical symptoms, serum thyroxine and TRAb, thyroid ultrasound and orbital computed tomography. It was RNA transcripts that yielded the amplified TCR beta CDR3 regions. First-round RT-PCR with HTBI primers amplified the TCR CDR3 region. TCRdb reanalysed the multiplex PCR reads using MiXCR and keeps one entry per CDR3 protein. The table lists approximately 530,000 distinct CDR3 sequences, 20% of them singletons, with approximately 50% in the top ten.

This chain uses TRBV19 with TRBJ1-1, with TRBD1 identical over 10 bases. The sequencing input was blood. The sequence came from a man aged 35-49 years with Graves' ophthalmopathy. CDR3 nucleotide sequence: TGTGCCAGTAGTGTCGGGACAGGGGTGGCGAACACTGAAGCTTTCTTT. Translated: CASSVGTGVANTEAFF.